Detailed here is one T cell receptor beta chain. Clones were read by immunoSEQ multiplex PCR, and TCRdb kept only the in-frame ones, dropping some. The sample contains around 640,000 clones, around 96% of which appear only once. Trimming at V came to 0 bases and at J to 2 bases, leaving 4 bases not matched to a gene. Looked up from germline, CDR1 is MGHRA and CDR2 is YSYEKL. The CDR3 covers 15 residues. The record originates from a study of shared clonotypes between healthy human individuals. As defined, naive CD8 cells were CD45RO-negative and positively selected for CCR7, with terminally differentiated effector memory CD45RA+ cells excluded.

The chain combines TRBV4-1 with TRBJ2-7, with 7 bases aligning to TRBD1. The receptor was isolated from a woman under 40 in good health. The sequencing sample was made of naive CD8+ T cells sorted from blood. This chain's CDR3 is CASSQETGNPYEQYF. The CDR3 coding sequence is TGCGCCAGCAGCCAAGAGACAGGGAACCCCTACGAGCAGTACTTC.